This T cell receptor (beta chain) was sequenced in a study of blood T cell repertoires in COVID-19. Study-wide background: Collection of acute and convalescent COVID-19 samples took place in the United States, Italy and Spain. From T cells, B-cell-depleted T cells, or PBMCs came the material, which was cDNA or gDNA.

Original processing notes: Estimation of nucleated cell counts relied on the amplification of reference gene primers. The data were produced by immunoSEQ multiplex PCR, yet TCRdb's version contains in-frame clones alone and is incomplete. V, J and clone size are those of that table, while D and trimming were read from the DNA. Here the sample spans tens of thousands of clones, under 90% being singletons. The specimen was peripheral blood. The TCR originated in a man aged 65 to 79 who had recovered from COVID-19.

The CDR3 DNA reads as TGTGCCAGCAGCTTAGTAGCCTACGAGCAGTACTTC. It is translated as CASSLVAYEQYF. The V and J genes are TRBV7-9 and TRBJ2-7; the D is unclear. V gave up 1 base and J gave up 2 bases, with 3 bases separating them. There are 12 residues in the CDR3. Germline CDR1 and CDR2: SEHNR and FQNEAQ (reference sequence).